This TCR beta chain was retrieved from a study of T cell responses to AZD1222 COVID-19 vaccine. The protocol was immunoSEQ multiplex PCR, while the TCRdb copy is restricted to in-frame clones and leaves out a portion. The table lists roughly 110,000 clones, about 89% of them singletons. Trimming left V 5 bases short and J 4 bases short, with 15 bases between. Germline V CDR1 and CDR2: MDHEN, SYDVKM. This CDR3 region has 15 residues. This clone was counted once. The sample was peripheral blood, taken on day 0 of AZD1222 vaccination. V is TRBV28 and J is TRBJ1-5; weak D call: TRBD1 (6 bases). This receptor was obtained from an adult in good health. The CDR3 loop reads CASSPDRGQNQPQHF. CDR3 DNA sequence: TGTGCCAGCAGTCCGGACCGGGGGCAGAATCAGCCCCAGCATTTT.